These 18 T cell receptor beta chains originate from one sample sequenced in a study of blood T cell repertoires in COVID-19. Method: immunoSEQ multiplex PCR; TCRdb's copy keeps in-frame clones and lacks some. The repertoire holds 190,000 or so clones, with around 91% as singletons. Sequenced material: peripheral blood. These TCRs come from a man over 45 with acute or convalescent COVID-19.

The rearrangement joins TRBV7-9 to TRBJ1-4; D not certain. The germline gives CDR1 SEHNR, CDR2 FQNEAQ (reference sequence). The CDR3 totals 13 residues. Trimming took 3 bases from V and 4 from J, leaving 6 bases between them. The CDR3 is CASSFNSNEKLFF. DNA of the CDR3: TGTGCCAGCAGCTTCAACAGTAATGAAAAACTGTTTTTT. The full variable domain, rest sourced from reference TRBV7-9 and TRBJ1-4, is DTGVSQNPRHKITKRGQNVTFRCDPISEHNRLYWYRQTLGQGPEFLTYFQNEAQLEKSRLLSDRFSAERPKGSFSTLEIQRTEQGDSAMYLCASSFNSNEKLFFGSGTQLSVL.

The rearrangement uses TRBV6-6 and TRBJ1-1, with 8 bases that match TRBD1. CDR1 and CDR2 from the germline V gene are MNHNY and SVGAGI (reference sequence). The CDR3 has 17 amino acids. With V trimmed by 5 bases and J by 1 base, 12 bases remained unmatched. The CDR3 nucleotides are TGTGCCAGCAGTCCCCGACAGGGGCCAGGGGGGAACACTGAAGCTTTCTTT. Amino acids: CASSPRQGPGGNTEAFF.

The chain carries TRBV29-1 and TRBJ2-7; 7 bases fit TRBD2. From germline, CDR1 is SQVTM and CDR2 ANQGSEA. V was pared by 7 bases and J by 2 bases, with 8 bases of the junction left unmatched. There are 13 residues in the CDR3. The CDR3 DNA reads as TGCAGCGCCCTGACTAGCAAAGCCTACGAGCAGTACTTC. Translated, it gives CSALTSKAYEQYF.

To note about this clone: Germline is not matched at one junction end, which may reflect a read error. The CDR3 DNA follows: TGTGCCAGCAGTCCTCTTTGGAGAGACTTT. Encoded protein: CASSPLWRDF. The rearrangement joins TRBV9 to TRBJ1-1, with D hard to call. The CDR3 loop spans 10 amino acids. Germline values: CDR1 SGDLS, CDR2 YYNGEE.

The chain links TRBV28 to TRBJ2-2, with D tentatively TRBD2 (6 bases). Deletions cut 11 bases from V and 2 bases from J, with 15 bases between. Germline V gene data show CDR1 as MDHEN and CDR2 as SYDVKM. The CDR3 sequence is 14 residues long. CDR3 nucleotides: TGTGCCGCGGGACCTTTCCAAAACACCGGGGAGCTGTTTTTT. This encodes CAAGPFQNTGELFF.

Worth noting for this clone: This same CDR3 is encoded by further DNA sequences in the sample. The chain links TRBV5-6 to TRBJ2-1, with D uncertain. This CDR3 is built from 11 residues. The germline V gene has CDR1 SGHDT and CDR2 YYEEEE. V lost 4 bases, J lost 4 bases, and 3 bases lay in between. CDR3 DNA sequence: TGTGCCAGCAGCCTTTACAATGAGCAGTTCTTC. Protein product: CASSLYNEQFF.

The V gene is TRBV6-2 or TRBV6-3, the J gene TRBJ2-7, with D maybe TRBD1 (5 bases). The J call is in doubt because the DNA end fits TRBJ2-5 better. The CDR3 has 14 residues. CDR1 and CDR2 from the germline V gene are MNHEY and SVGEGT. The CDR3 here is CASSYKGFQETQYF. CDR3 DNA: TGTGCCAGCAGTTACAAGGGGTTCCAAGAGACCCAGTACTTC.

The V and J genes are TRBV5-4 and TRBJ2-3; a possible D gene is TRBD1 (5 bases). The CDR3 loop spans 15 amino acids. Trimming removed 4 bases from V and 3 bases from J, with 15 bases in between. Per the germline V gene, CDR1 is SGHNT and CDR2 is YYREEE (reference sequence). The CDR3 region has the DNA TGTGCCAGCAGCCCAACCAGGGTGAGGACAGATACGCAGTATTTT. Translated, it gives CASSPTRVRTDTQYF.

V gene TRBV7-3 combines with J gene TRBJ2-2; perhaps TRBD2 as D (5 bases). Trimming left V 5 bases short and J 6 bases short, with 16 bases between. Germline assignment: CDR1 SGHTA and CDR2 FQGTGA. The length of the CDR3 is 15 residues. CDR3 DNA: TGTGCCAGCAGCCTCAACATGCACGGGGCCGGGGAGCTGTTTTTT. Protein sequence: CASSLNMHGAGELFF.

This CDR3 reads CASSYSMRQGPYEQYV. CDR3 bases: TGTGCCAGCAGTTACTCGATGCGACAGGGGCCCTACGAGCAGTACGTC. V gene TRBV6-2 or TRBV6-3 combines with J gene TRBJ2-7, with 8 bases aligning to TRBD1. V was pared by 0 bases and J by 2 bases, with 6 bases of the junction left unmatched. This CDR3 is 16 amino acids long. Germline-derived CDR1 and CDR2 are MNHEY and SVGEGT.

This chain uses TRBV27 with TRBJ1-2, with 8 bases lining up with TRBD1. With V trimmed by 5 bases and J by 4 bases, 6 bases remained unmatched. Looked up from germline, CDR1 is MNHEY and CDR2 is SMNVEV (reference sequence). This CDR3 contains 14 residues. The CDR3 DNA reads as TGTGCCAGCAGTCGCTCAGGGGGCAGCTATGGCTACACCTTC. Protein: CASSRSGGSYGYTF.

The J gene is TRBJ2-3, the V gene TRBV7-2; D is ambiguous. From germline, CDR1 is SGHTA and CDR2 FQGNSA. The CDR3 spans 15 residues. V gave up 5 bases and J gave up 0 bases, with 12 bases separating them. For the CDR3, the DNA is TGTGCCAGCAGCCCCCGGAGAACTAGCACAGATACGCAGTATTTT. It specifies CASSPRRTSTDTQYF.

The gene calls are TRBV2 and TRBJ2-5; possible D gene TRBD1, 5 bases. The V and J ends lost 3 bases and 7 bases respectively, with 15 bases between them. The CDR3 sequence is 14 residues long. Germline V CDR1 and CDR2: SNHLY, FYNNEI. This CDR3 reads CASSDWSPQGTQYF. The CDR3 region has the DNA TGTGCCAGCAGTGATTGGTCCCCTCAGGGGACCCAGTACTTC.

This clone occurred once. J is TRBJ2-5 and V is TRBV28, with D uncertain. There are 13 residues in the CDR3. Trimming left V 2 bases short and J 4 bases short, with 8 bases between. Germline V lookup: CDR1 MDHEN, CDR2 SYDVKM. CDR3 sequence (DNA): TGTGCCAGCAGTTTAATTGCGCCAGAGACCCAGTACTTC. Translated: CASSLIAPETQYF.

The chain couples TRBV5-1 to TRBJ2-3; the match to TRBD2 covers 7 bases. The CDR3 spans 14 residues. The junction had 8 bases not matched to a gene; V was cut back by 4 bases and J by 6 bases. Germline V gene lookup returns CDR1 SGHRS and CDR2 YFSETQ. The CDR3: CASSPGLTQDTQYF. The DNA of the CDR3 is TGCGCCAGCAGCCCGGGACTAACCCAGGATACGCAGTATTTT.

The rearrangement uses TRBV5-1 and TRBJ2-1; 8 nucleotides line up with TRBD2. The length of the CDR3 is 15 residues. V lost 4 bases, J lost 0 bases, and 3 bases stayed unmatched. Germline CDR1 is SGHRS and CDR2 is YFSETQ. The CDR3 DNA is TGCGCCAGCAGCATAGCGGGGACCTCCTACAATGAGCAGTTCTTC. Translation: CASSIAGTSYNEQFF.

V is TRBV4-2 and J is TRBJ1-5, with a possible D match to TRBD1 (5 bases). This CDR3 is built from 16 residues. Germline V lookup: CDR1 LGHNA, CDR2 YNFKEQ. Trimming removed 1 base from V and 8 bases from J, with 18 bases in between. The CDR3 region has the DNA TGTGCCAGCAGCCAAGCGGGCTCAGGGCGCGGGGAGCCCCAGCATTTT. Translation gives CASSQAGSGRGEPQHF.

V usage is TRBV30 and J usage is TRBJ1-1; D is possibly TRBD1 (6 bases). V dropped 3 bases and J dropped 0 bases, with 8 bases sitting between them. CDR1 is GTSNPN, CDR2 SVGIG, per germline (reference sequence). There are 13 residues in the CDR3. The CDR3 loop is CAWRQGMNTEAFF. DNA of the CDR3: TGTGCCTGGAGACAGGGAATGAACACTGAAGCTTTCTTT.